The entry below describes one T cell receptor beta chain. This clonotype occurred a few times. Its antigen target is currently unknown. No qualities accompany the bases; no much larger clone lies one base away. This sample stems from a study of T cells after yellow fever vaccination (dated by TCRdb to the late 2010s). Regarding the complete study: The SMART-Seq v4 Ultra Low Input RNA kit was used to prepare libraries from fractions with low cell numbers. To follow T-cell clones before and after both primary and booster YFV17D yellow fever vaccination, bulk TCR alpha and beta repertoires underwent longitudinal sequencing. Two healthy male donors made up the cohort, one aged 18 to 29 years and the other aged 30 to 39 years. Blood was collected at multiple timepoints before and after primary and secondary immunization, and bulk PBMC replicates and cell subsets were isolated. Results the study describes overall, beyond this receptor: Computational filtering was required because FACS-sorted repertoires could contain abundant contaminating clonotypes from the bulk population. After the booster, most clones that had expanded after primary vaccination were detected again (nearly 98% of CD4 and 88% of CD8), suggesting broad maintenance of memory. A small fraction of clonotypes showed up in both the CD4 and CD8 compartments, probably as a result of convergent recombination. Because only a couple of donors were included in the study, the extent to which the findings can be generalized is limited. Compared with the primary T-cell response, the secondary T-cell response was weaker but faster, peaking on day 5 rather than day 15.

V loses 4 bases at its end and J loses 7 bases; junction bases beyond the gene matches: 8. Reading the germline V gene gives CDR1 SGHTA and CDR2 FQGNSA. The CDR3 holds 15 amino acids from the cysteine to the phenylalanine. Of the read, only the CDR3 DNA is kept; its 45 bases are in frame from base 1. The treatment or condition label, read with the paper, signifies: live attenuated yellow fever vaccine strain. PBMCs were isolated from peripheral blood using a standard Ficoll-Paque protocol. Dynabeads CD4 and CD8 positive selection kits were used to isolate the CD4 and CD8 T-cell fractions. RNA was extracted with TriZol from bulk PBMCs, CD4 and CD8 fractions, and dextramer-positive and dextramer-negative fractions. Sequencing was performed on an Illumina NovaSeq 6000. TCR cDNA was synthesized by 5'RACE template switching, through which a universal primer site and unique molecular identifiers were introduced. cDNA synthesis was primed from both the TCR alpha and TCR beta constant segments. Library amplification involved two PCR steps, and the second step added sample barcodes and sequencing adapters. Libraries were sequenced on Illumina HiSeq 2500 (2x100 bp) or NovaSeq (2x150 bp). Per the original workflow: MIGEC handled demultiplexing of reads and collapsing into UMI consensus sequences, while MiXCR performed V(D)J alignment. Using edgeR on replicate PBMC samples, clonotypes were called vaccine-responding if FDR was below 0.01 and the log2 fold change was above 5 up to day 15. Each bulk clonotype received a CD4 or CD8 identity based on whether the sequenced CD4 or CD8 repertoire contained that clonotype at higher abundance. TCRdb reworked the public reads: Q25 trimming with fastp, MiXCR clone assembly, productive beta chains retained. Every distinct CDR3 protein forms one entry, paired with its most common genes and DNA. These V and J calls are TCRdb output, not the study's own analysis. This sample holds about 220,000 distinct CDR3 sequences; around 3.1% were observed only once. The ten largest clones take up 3.2% of the sample.

Rearrangement joined TRBV7-2 to TRBJ2-5, with 11 junctional bases fitting TRBD2. This material consisted of CD4+ T cells sorted from PBMCs, taken 10 days after the yellow fever booster vaccination. This TCR was sampled from a man aged 18 to 29 who received the YFV17D yellow fever vaccine. In nucleotide form, the sequence is TGTGCCAGCAGCTCCCTTAGCGGGGGGGCGGGGACCCAGTACTTC. It specifies CASSSLSGGAGTQYF.